The 32 T cell receptor beta chains below come from one sample, sequenced in a study of blood T cell repertoires in COVID-19. This table comes from immunoSEQ multiplex PCR, and its TCRdb copy is limited to in-frame clones, with some not included. The sample lists some 180,000 clones; nearly 90% were seen once. Sample: peripheral blood. The origin of the receptors is a man aged 55 to 70 with active or convalescent COVID-19.

The sample holds one count of this clone. This chain joins TRBV6-2 or TRBV6-3 and TRBJ2-1; the match to TRBD1 covers 10 bases. Trimming took 6 bases from V and 3 from J; bases not matched to a gene: 8. Germline V CDR1 and CDR2: MNHEY, SVGEGT. The CDR3 is 16 amino acids. This CDR3 reads CASSTPGTGDYNEQFF. DNA for the CDR3: TGTGCCAGCAGCACCCCCGGGACAGGGGACTACAATGAGCAGTTCTTC.

The chain uses TRBV11-2 and TRBJ1-2; TRBD1 agrees at 8 bases. The V and J ends lost 3 bases and 5 bases, in that order; junction bases with no gene match: 2. Per germline, CDR1 SGHAT and CDR2 FQNNGV. The CDR3 consists of 13 residues. The CDR3 sequence is CASSFGQGYGYTF. CDR3 bases: TGTGCCAGCAGCTTCGGACAGGGTTATGGCTACACCTTC.

V usage is TRBV2 and J usage is TRBJ2-5; TRBD2 is a possible D gene (6 bases). This CDR3 is 15 amino acids long. The germline V gene has CDR1 SNHLY and CDR2 FYNNEI. The V gene lost 3 bases and the J gene lost 3 bases, with 14 bases spanning the gap. CDR3: CASSEGQLAEETQYF. CDR3 coding DNA: TGTGCCAGCAGTGAGGGCCAACTAGCCGAAGAGACCCAGTACTTC.

The CDR3 nucleotides are TGCGCCAGCAGCCAAGATTCTCACCGGGACAGGGTGCGAAAACTGTTTTTT. Encoded protein: CASSQDSHRDRVRKLFF. V and J are TRBV4-1 and TRBJ1-4, with 9 positions matching TRBD1. The V segment lost 0 bases and the J segment 10 bases; nucleotides outside the gene matches: 12. Per the germline V gene, CDR1 is MGHRA and CDR2 is YSYEKL. This CDR3 contains 17 residues.

V and J are TRBV27 and TRBJ1-1, with D unresolved. V was pared by 7 bases and J by 6 bases, with 15 bases between. The germline V gene has CDR1 MNHEY and CDR2 SMNVEV (reference sequence). The CDR3 sequence is 13 residues long. CDR3 DNA: TGTGCCAGCATTCCAACCCCGGGGTCTGAAGCTTTCTTT. Amino acids: CASIPTPGSEAFF.

The gene calls are TRBV19 and TRBJ1-4; D might be TRBD1 (5 bases). Germline values: CDR1 LNHDA, CDR2 SQIVND (reference sequence). Trimming removed 7 bases at V and 8 bases at J, with 11 bases between. The CDR3 spans 12 residues. The CDR3 DNA follows: TGTGCCAGTATCGGGGGGACCGAAAAACTGTTTTTT. Amino acids: CASIGGTEKLFF.

The chain combines TRBV4-2 with TRBJ2-1, with D unclear. Germline lookup yields CDR1 LGHNA and CDR2 YNFKEQ. This CDR3 contains 12 residues. The V end lost 4 bases, the J end lost 9 bases, and 10 bases lay between the germline ends. The DNA of the CDR3 is TGTGCCAGCAGCCTCCCCCGAGCTGAGCAGTTCTTC. Protein: CASSLPRAEQFF.

This sequence joins TRBV2 and TRBJ1-2, with 9 nucleotides matching TRBD1. J lost 4 bases, V lost 5 bases, and 5 bases had no gene match. CDR1 is SNHLY and CDR2 is FYNNEI in the germline V gene. The CDR3 is 14 amino acids. The CDR3 sequence is CASSPGQGSYGYTF. The CDR3 coding sequence is TGTGCCAGCAGTCCGGGACAGGGAAGCTATGGCTACACCTTC.

The rearrangement links TRBV11-2 to TRBJ2-1; TRBD2 might be the D (7 bases). CDR1 is SGHAT and CDR2 is FQNNGV in the germline V gene. V was clipped by 2 bases and J by 5 bases, with 13 bases between them. The CDR3 is 15 amino acids. In DNA form, the CDR3 reads TGTGCCAGCAGCTTAAAAGGGGGGGCAAACAATGAGCAGTTCTTC. This sequence encodes CASSLKGGANNEQFF.

The rearrangement links TRBV7-9 to TRBJ1-2, with 7 bases that match TRBD1. J lost 2 bases, V lost 5 bases, and 2 bases had no gene match. Germline CDR1 and CDR2: SEHNR and FQNEAQ (reference sequence). The CDR3 consists of 13 residues. In DNA, the CDR3 is TGTGCCAGCAGCACACAGGGGAACTATGGCTACACCTTC. The encoded protein is CASSTQGNYGYTF.

This chain joins TRBV7-9 and TRBJ2-5; TRBD1 aligns across 7 bases. CDR1 is SEHNR, CDR2 FQNEAQ, per germline (reference sequence). This CDR3 has 17 residues. Trimming removed 5 bases from V and 5 bases from J; junction bases left unmatched: 17. In nucleotides, the CDR3 is TGTGCCAGCAGCCACGCCCAGGGGGAGCCCCTGGGGGAGACCCAGTACTTC. Residues: CASSHAQGEPLGETQYF.

V usage is TRBV10-2 and J usage is TRBJ2-2; D is possibly TRBD1 (7 bases). V dropped 7 bases and J dropped 2 bases, with 11 bases sitting between them. Germline V gene data show CDR1 as WSHSY and CDR2 as SAAADI. The CDR3 sequence is 14 residues long. The CDR3 region has the DNA TGCGCCAGCATGCGGGACAGAAACACCGGGGAGCTGTTTTTT. Encoded protein: CASMRDRNTGELFF.

The chain is built from TRBV28 and TRBJ2-7, with 13 bases matching TRBD2. This CDR3 is 19 amino acids long. CDR1 and CDR2 from the germline V gene are MDHEN and SYDVKM. The V and J ends lost 3 bases and 4 bases, in that order; junction bases with no gene match: 15. This CDR3 reads CASSFGGTSGKPQGYEQYF. For the CDR3, the DNA is TGTGCCAGCAGTTTTGGAGGGACTAGCGGGAAACCACAAGGGTACGAGCAGTACTTC.

This clone was found once. The chain has TRBV11-2 and TRBJ2-5; the match to TRBD1 covers 12 bases. From germline, CDR1 is SGHAT and CDR2 FQNNGV. This CDR3 has 15 amino acids. V was pared by 1 base and J by 7 bases, with 4 bases of the junction left unmatched. The CDR3 region is CASSLGDRGRGTQYF. CDR3 nucleotides: TGTGCCAGCAGCTTAGGGGACAGGGGGCGCGGGACCCAGTACTTC.

The genes are TRBV5-4 and TRBJ2-3, with D possibly matching TRBD2 (5 bases). Germline V CDR1 and CDR2: SGHNT, YYREEE (reference sequence). The V end was cut by 3 bases, the J end by 5 bases, with 16 bases between. This CDR3 comprises 15 residues. Here the CDR3 DNA reads TGTGCCAGCAGCTACCAGCAGCGACGGGGAGATACGCAGTATTTT. This translates into CASSYQQRRGDTQYF.

V usage is TRBV12-3 or TRBV12-4 and J usage is TRBJ2-1; no definite D call. This CDR3 is built from 12 residues. V lost 5 bases and J 5 bases, leaving 7 bases between the germline ends. The CDR3 here is CASSNRDNEQFF. Written as DNA, the CDR3 is TGTGCCAGCAGTAACCGGGACAATGAGCAGTTCTTC.

The chain employs TRBV12-3 or TRBV12-4 and TRBJ2-7, with a weak D call TRBD1 (6 bases). This CDR3 comprises 13 residues. V dropped 7 bases and J dropped 7 bases, with 17 bases sitting between them. In nucleotides, the CDR3 is TGTGCCAGCAAGTCCCGACAGGTTGGTGAGCAGTACTTC. Its translation is CASKSRQVGEQYF.

This chain joins TRBV29-1 and TRBJ1-1; TRBD1 aligns across 7 bases. The V gene end was trimmed by 8 bases and the J gene end by 6 bases; junction bases not matched to a gene: 9. CDR3 length: 12 residues. The germline V gene has CDR1 SQVTM and CDR2 ANQGSEA. CDR3 in DNA: TGCAGCTTTCTACAGGGGTCCTCTGAAGCTTTCTTT. Amino acid sequence: CSFLQGSSEAFF.

V and J are TRBV12-5 and TRBJ2-3; TRBD2 might be the D (5 bases). Germline CDR1 reads LGHNT; CDR2 reads FRNRAP. Trimming stripped 7 bases from V and 5 bases from J, with 10 bases between. CDR3 length equals 12 residues. The CDR3 sequence is CASALSGDTQYF. As DNA, the CDR3 is TGTGCTAGTGCCCTAAGCGGAGATACGCAGTATTTT.

This clone was counted once. The chain carries TRBV30 and TRBJ1-2; possible D gene TRBD1, 6 bases. Germline CDR1 reads GTSNPN; CDR2 reads SVGIG (reference sequence). The CDR3 runs to 13 residues. The V end was cut by 3 bases, the J end by 8 bases, with 16 bases between. The CDR3 reads CAWRYTGSGGYTF. CDR3 in DNA: TGTGCCTGGAGGTACACAGGGTCGGGAGGCTACACCTTC. The whole variable domain, remainder taken from reference TRBV30 and TRBJ1-2, is SQTIHQWPATLVQPVGSPLSLECTVEGTSNPNLYWYRQAAGRGLQLLFYSVGIGQISSEVPQNLSASRPQDRQFILSSKKLLLSDSGFYLCAWRYTGSGGYTFGSGTRLTVV.

This clone was recorded only once. The chain couples TRBV7-6 to TRBJ2-7; the match to TRBD2 covers 8 bases. The CDR3 has 15 amino acids. V was clipped by 4 bases and J by 6 bases; unmatched bases: 11. CDR1 is SGHVS, CDR2 FNYEAQ, per germline. The CDR3 reads CASSSRTSSTSEQYF. The CDR3 DNA reads TGTGCCAGCAGCTCCAGGACTAGCTCAACCTCCGAGCAGTACTTC.

This chain joins TRBV5-6 and TRBJ1-5; D not certain. The length of the CDR3 is 14 residues. The germline gives CDR1 SGHDT, CDR2 YYEEEE. The V and J ends lost 2 bases and 6 bases respectively, with 12 bases between them. Here the CDR3 reads CASSFKGSRQPQHF. The CDR3 DNA is TGTGCCAGCAGCTTTAAAGGGAGTCGTCAGCCCCAGCATTTT.

The chain combines TRBV5-1 with TRBJ1-1, with D perhaps matching TRBD1 (6 bases). The CDR3 has 14 amino acids. V was trimmed by 2 bases and J by 4 bases, leaving 12 bases between them. Germline assignment: CDR1 SGHRS and CDR2 YFSETQ. CDR3 in amino acids: CASSFRGAGTEAFF. CDR3 bases: TGCGCCAGCAGCTTCCGGGGGGCAGGCACTGAAGCTTTCTTT.

The chain joins TRBV19 to TRBJ1-5; D unclear. Per the germline V gene, CDR1 is LNHDA and CDR2 is SQIVND (reference sequence). This CDR3 comprises 13 residues. V gave up 7 bases and J gave up 4 bases, with 11 bases separating them. The chain's CDR3 is CASNTRPNQPQHF. CDR3 bases: TGTGCCAGTAATACGAGGCCTAATCAGCCCCAGCATTTT.

The V and J genes are TRBV12-3 or TRBV12-4 and TRBJ1-2, with 10 bases aligning to TRBD1. The CDR3 length is 13 residues. Trimming at V came to 6 bases and at J to 9 bases, leaving 7 bases not matched to a gene. CDR3 nucleotide sequence: TGTGCCAGCAGCCGGACAGGGGGAGGGAGCTACACCTTC. It codes for CASSRTGGGSYTF.

CDR3 in amino acids: CSVSGPNYGYTF. The CDR3 DNA follows: TGCAGCGTATCAGGGCCTAACTATGGCTACACCTTC. The chain recombines TRBV29-1 with TRBJ1-2, with D tentatively TRBD1 (5 bases). The CDR3 consists of 12 residues. V was clipped by 6 bases and J by 0 bases, with 8 bases between them. Germline V gene lookup returns CDR1 SQVTM and CDR2 ANQGSEA. Combining the CDR3 with reference TRBV29-1 and TRBJ1-2 gives the whole variable domain SAVISQKPSRDICQRGTSLTIQCQVDSQVTMMFWYRQQPGQSLTLIATANQGSEATYESGFVIDKFPISRPNLTFSTLTVSNMSPEDSSIYLCSVSGPNYGYTFGSGTRLTVV.

This clone showed up just once. V and J are TRBV6-5 and TRBJ1-2, with TRBD1 matching 10 bases. There are 16 residues in the CDR3. Unmatched junction bases numbered 7, after V lost 2 bases and J lost 4 bases. Germline CDR1 and CDR2: MNHEY and SVGAGI. The CDR3 region has the DNA TGTGCCAGCAGTTACCTTCGGACAGGGGGTACCTATGGCTACACCTTC. This codes for CASSYLRTGGTYGYTF.

This chain uses TRBV3-1 (or the pseudogene TRBV3-2) with TRBJ1-2; D may be TRBD1 (5 bases). CDR3 size: 13 residues. V was clipped by 0 bases and J by 14 bases, with 16 bases between them. Germline assignment: CDR1 LGHDT and CDR2 YNNKEL (reference sequence). Written as DNA, the CDR3 is TGTGCCAGCAGCCAAGAGGGGTTGGGGCCGCAGACCTTC. It translates to CASSQEGLGPQTF.

V gene TRBV5-6 combines with J gene TRBJ2-5; D unresolved. Germline assignment: CDR1 SGHDT and CDR2 YYEEEE. The CDR3 consists of 14 residues. V was pared by 0 bases and J by 1 base, with 7 bases between. CDR3 nucleotides: TGTGCCAGCAGCTTGGGTCCAGTCCAAGAGACCCAGTACTTC. The encoded protein is CASSLGPVQETQYF.

The chain uses TRBV9 and TRBJ2-1; 7 bases match TRBD2. In germline, CDR1 is SGDLS, CDR2 YYNGEE. J gave up 2 bases and V 0 bases, and 8 bases lay outside the gene matches. The CDR3 has 17 amino acids. The CDR3 reads CASSVAAGRFPYNEQFF. CDR3 sequence (DNA): TGTGCCAGCAGCGTAGCAGCGGGGCGCTTCCCCTACAATGAGCAGTTCTTC.

This rearrangement joins TRBV7-9 to TRBJ1-4; D not certain. This CDR3 spans 12 amino acids. V lost 1 base and J lost 12, with 9 bases in between. CDR1 is SEHNR, CDR2 FQNEAQ, per germline (reference sequence). This chain's CDR3 is CASSLVVGELFF. The DNA for the CDR3 is TGTGCCAGCAGCTTAGTTGTCGGGGAACTGTTTTTT.

The genes are TRBV6-5 and TRBJ1-5; 7 bases match TRBD1. The CDR3 runs to 14 residues. V lost 6 bases, J lost 3 bases, and 5 bases stayed unmatched. CDR1 MNHEY and CDR2 SVGAGI come from the germline V gene. CDR3 coding DNA: TGTGCCAGCAGCTATGGACAGGCCAATCAGCCCCAGCATTTT. Translated, it gives CASSYGQANQPQHF.